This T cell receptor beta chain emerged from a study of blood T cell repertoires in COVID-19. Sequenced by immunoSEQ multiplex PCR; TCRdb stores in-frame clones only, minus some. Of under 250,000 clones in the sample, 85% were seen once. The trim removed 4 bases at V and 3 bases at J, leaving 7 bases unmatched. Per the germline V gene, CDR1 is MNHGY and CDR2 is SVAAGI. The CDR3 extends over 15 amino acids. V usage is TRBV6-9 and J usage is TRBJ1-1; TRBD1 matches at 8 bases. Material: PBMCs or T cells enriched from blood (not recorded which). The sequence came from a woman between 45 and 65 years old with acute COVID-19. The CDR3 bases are TGTGCCAGCAGTTCGACAGGGGCTACATACACTGAAGCTTTCTTT. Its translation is CASSSTGATYTEAFF.